The next 10 T cell receptor beta chains were all read from a single sample in a study of CD8+ T cells in alopecia areata. RNA extraction and reverse transcription yielded cDNA as sequencing template. TCRdb's copy holds only in-frame clones and misses some; the assay was immunoSEQ multiplex PCR. The sample records some 100,000 clones, 35% to 45% being singletons. The sequencing input was CD4+ T cells sorted from blood. These receptors came from a human donor with alopecia areata.

This clone was seen only a few times. The J gene is TRBJ2-1, the V gene TRBV7-2, with D tentatively TRBD2 (5 bases). Germline loops: CDR1 SGHTA, CDR2 FQGNSA. V lost 6 bases and J lost 4, with 10 bases in between. The CDR3 covers 13 residues. CDR3 protein: CASSTGEYNEQFF. Here the CDR3 DNA reads TGTGCCAGCAGTACCGGGGAGTACAATGAGCAGTTCTTC.

In this sample, this clone turned up a few times. V and J are TRBV5-1 and TRBJ2-5; no clear D gene. CDR1 and CDR2 (germline): SGHRS, YFSETQ. Trimming stripped 4 bases from V and 4 bases from J, with 5 bases between. The CDR3 contains 11 residues. CDR3 region: CASSLRETQYF. The CDR3, as DNA: TGCGCCAGCAGCCTGAGAGAGACCCAGTACTTC.

This rearrangement joins TRBV5-6 to TRBJ2-6, with D unclear. Germline V CDR1 and CDR2: SGHDT, YYEEEE. Trimming removed 3 bases from V and 2 bases from J, with 6 bases in between. The CDR3 runs to 14 residues. The CDR3 coding sequence is TGTGCCAGCAGCTCGGATGCTGGGGCCAACGTCCTGACTTTC. Encoded protein: CASSSDAGANVLTF.

This clone occurred a few times. The rearrangement links TRBV29-1 to TRBJ1-2; maybe TRBD1 (6 bases). The CDR3 covers 12 residues. Germline CDR1 reads SQVTM; CDR2 reads ANQGSEA. The V end lost 3 bases, the J end lost 8 bases, and 13 bases lay between the germline ends. DNA of the CDR3: TGCAGCGTTGACCAGGGGTCTGGCGGCTACACCTTC. It encodes CSVDQGSGGYTF.

The chain is built from TRBV7-9 and TRBJ1-2; D is perhaps TRBD1 (6 bases). Germline lookup yields CDR1 SEHNR and CDR2 FQNEAQ (reference sequence). CDR3 length: 14 residues. Trimming removed 3 bases at V and 7 bases at J, with 15 bases between. For the CDR3, the DNA is TGTGCCAGCAGCTTCGGGGGCTCTATCGCTGGCTACACCTTC. This translates into CASSFGGSIAGYTF.

The V gene is TRBV29-1, the J gene TRBJ2-7; no reliable D call. Germline CDR1 SQVTM, CDR2 ANQGSEA. The CDR3 is 14 amino acids. V was pared by 5 bases and J by 8 bases, with 22 bases between. Here the CDR3 reads CSVTWTAAIRKQYF. The DNA of the CDR3 is TGCAGCGTTACCTGGACCGCGGCTATACGAAAGCAGTACTTC.

V usage is TRBV30 and J usage is TRBJ2-3; D is ambiguous. The CDR3 sequence is 13 residues long. Trimming shortened V by 5 bases and J by 0 bases, and 9 bases separated the two germline ends. The germline V gene has CDR1 GTSNPN and CDR2 SVGIG (reference sequence). DNA for the CDR3: TGTGCCTGGGTCCGTGCCAGCACAGATACGCAGTATTTT. As protein: CAWVRASTDTQYF. The full variable domain, in which reference TRBV30 and TRBJ2-3 provide the parts outside the CDR3, is SQTIHQWPATLVQPVGSPLSLECTVEGTSNPNLYWYRQAAGRGLQLLFYSVGIGQISSEVPQNLSASRPQDRQFILSSKKLLLSDSGFYLCAWVRASTDTQYFGPGTRLTVL.

The chain carries TRBV29-1 and TRBJ2-2; 11 nucleotides agree with TRBD2. V was pared by 5 bases and J by 6 bases, with 8 bases of the junction left unmatched. This CDR3 has 15 residues. Germline loops: CDR1 SQVTM, CDR2 ANQGSEA. In DNA, the CDR3 is TGCAGCGTTAGGACTAGCGGGCGATGGGCCGGGGAGCTGTTTTTT. Encoded protein: CSVRTSGRWAGELFF.

J is TRBJ2-2 and V is TRBV29-1; the D is unclear. The CDR3 sequence is 13 residues long. The germline gives CDR1 SQVTM, CDR2 ANQGSEA. V was shortened by 5 bases and J by 0 bases, with 7 bases between the two germline ends. The CDR3, as DNA: TGCAGCGTTTCAGCGCCGAACACCGGGGAGCTGTTTTTT. It codes for CSVSAPNTGELFF.

This clone showed up just a few times. This sequence joins TRBV29-1 and TRBJ2-7; TRBD2 matches 7 bases. Germline V gene lookup returns CDR1 SQVTM and CDR2 ANQGSEA. The junction had 10 bases not matched to a gene; V was cut back by 4 bases and J by 7 bases. This CDR3 is built from 13 residues. CDR3 DNA sequence: TGCAGCGTTGTGCCTAGCGGAGCTCGGGAGCAGTACTTC. Encoded protein: CSVVPSGAREQYF.